The rows below give T cell receptor beta chains drawn from one sample of a study of beta chain features in type 1 diabetes. The repertoire was sequenced with immunoSEQ multiplex PCR; TCRdb's copy has only in-frame clones and lacks some. This repertoire shows roughly 50,000 clones, over 40% found once; its top ten account for less than 1.5%. The specimen sequenced was Tregs from blood. These receptors were taken from a man aged 25-45 years with type 1 diabetes. CDR3s include the opening cysteine and the closing phenylalanine or tryptophan. A D gene is named only where the DNA matches it firmly. A row's size may be missing; if present it is once, few, many or a size class.

clone size: -; CDR3 length: 15; J gene: TRBJ1-1; D gene: -; V gene: TRBV29-1; CDR3 DNA: TGCAGCGGCGGAGGCGGGGGGCGCATGAAAACTGAAGCTTTCTTT; CDR3 protein: CSGGGGGRMKTEAFF
clone size: few; CDR3 length: 16; J gene: TRBJ2-5; D gene: -; V gene: TRBV5-6; CDR3 DNA: TGTGCCAGCAGCCCTGGCCCCCGACAGCACCAAGAGACCCAGTACTTC; CDR3 protein: CASSPGPRQHQETQYF
clone size: few; CDR3 length: 14; J gene: TRBJ1-2; D gene: TRBD1; V gene: TRBV6-5; CDR3 DNA: TGTGCCAGCAGTTACCTGGACAGGGAGGCTGTCTACACCTTC; CDR3 protein: CASSYLDREAVYTF
clone size: few; CDR3 length: 18; J gene: TRBJ2-1; D gene: TRBD2; V gene: TRBV10-3; CDR3 DNA: TGTGCCATCAGTGGGGGCAGGCAGCGGGAGTGGGGTTCGAATGAGCAGTTCTTC; CDR3 protein: CAISGGRQREWGSNEQFF
clone size: few; CDR3 length: 12; J gene: TRBJ2-3; D gene: -; V gene: TRBV2; CDR3 DNA: TGTGCCAGCAGTGACACGGGAGATACGCAGTATTTT; CDR3 protein: CASSDTGDTQYF
clone size: -; CDR3 length: 15; J gene: TRBJ2-3; D gene: -; V gene: TRBV7-9; CDR3 DNA: TGTGCCAGCAGCTTTGGGGGGAGCCGTGAAGATACGCAGTATTTT; CDR3 protein: CASSFGGSREDTQYF
clone size: few; CDR3 length: 17; J gene: TRBJ2-2; D gene: -; V gene: TRBV4-1; CDR3 DNA: TGCGCCAGCAGCCCCTTTGAGTCCGGGAGGAACACCGGGGAGCTGTTTTTT; CDR3 protein: CASSPFESGRNTGELFF
clone size: -; CDR3 length: 13; J gene: TRBJ1-5; D gene: -; V gene: TRBV9; CDR3 DNA: TGTGCCAGCAGCGTAGACGGGTCTCAGCCCCAGCATTTT; CDR3 protein: CASSVDGSQPQHF
clone size: -; CDR3 length: 14; J gene: TRBJ1-5; D gene: -; V gene: TRBV19; CDR3 DNA: TGTGCCAGTAGGGGGACACGATCCAATCAGCCCCAGCATTTT; CDR3 protein: CASRGTRSNQPQHF
clone size: few; CDR3 length: 13; J gene: TRBJ2-7; D gene: -; V gene: TRBV18; CDR3 DNA: TGTGCCAGCTCGTGGGGCAAGGACTACGAGCAGTACTTC; CDR3 protein: CASSWGKDYEQYF
clone size: -; CDR3 length: 15; J gene: TRBJ2-5; D gene: -; V gene: TRBV7-8; CDR3 DNA: TGTGCCAGCACCCTTCGGGGGGCCCGCCAAGAGACCCAGTACTTC; CDR3 protein: CASTLRGARQETQYF
clone size: few; CDR3 length: 14; J gene: TRBJ2-7; D gene: TRBD2; V gene: TRBV7-8; CDR3 DNA: TGTGCCAGCAGCTTGAGCGGGAGTCTCTACGAGCAGTACTTC; CDR3 protein: CASSLSGSLYEQYF
clone size: few; CDR3 length: 14; J gene: TRBJ2-3; D gene: -; V gene: TRBV4-2; CDR3 DNA: TGTGCCAGCAGCGTGGGGGCGGAGCAAGATACGCAGTATTTT; CDR3 protein: CASSVGAEQDTQYF
clone size: few; CDR3 length: 16; J gene: TRBJ2-1; D gene: TRBD2; V gene: TRBV7-2; CDR3 DNA: TGTGCCAGCAGCTTGCGGGAGGGCCTTTCTCTTCCGGAGCAGTTCTTC; CDR3 protein: CASSLREGLSLPEQFF
clone size: -; CDR3 length: 16; J gene: TRBJ2-3; D gene: TRBD2; V gene: TRBV7-2; CDR3 DNA: TGTGCCAGCAGCCCGAGACTAGCGGGACTCACAGATACGCAGTATTTT; CDR3 protein: CASSPRLAGLTDTQYF
clone size: -; CDR3 length: 16; J gene: TRBJ2-1; D gene: TRBD2; V gene: TRBV7-3; CDR3 DNA: TGTGCCAGCAGCGCCAACCCTAGCGGGAGTCCCGATGAGCAGTTCTTC; CDR3 protein: CASSANPSGSPDEQFF
clone size: -; CDR3 length: 10; J gene: TRBJ2-1; D gene: -; V gene: TRBV20-1; CDR3 DNA: TGCAGTGCTAGCGTCAATGAGCAGTTCTTC; CDR3 protein: CSASVNEQFF
clone size: -; CDR3 length: 15; J gene: TRBJ1-5; D gene: TRBD1; V gene: TRBV18; CDR3 DNA: TGTGCCAGCTCAAGCGGGACAGGGGTTTATCAGCCCCAGCATTTT; CDR3 protein: CASSSGTGVYQPQHF
clone size: -; CDR3 length: 16; J gene: TRBJ2-3; D gene: TRBD2; V gene: TRBV7-9; CDR3 DNA: TGTGCCAGCAGCTTAGATCTAACGGGAGGCTCAGATACGCAGTATTTT; CDR3 protein: CASSLDLTGGSDTQYF
clone size: -; CDR3 length: 16; J gene: TRBJ1-5; D gene: -; V gene: TRBV7-9; CDR3 DNA: TGTGCCAGCAGCCCTGGTAGGGGGTCGAGCAATCAGCCCCAGCATTTT; CDR3 protein: CASSPGRGSSNQPQHF
clone size: -; CDR3 length: 12; J gene: TRBJ1-6; D gene: -; V gene: TRBV30; CDR3 DNA: TGTGCCTGGAGTGTATCGGGCAGGGCCCTCCACTTT; CDR3 protein: CAWSVSGRALHF
clone size: -; CDR3 length: 15; J gene: TRBJ1-5; D gene: -; V gene: TRBV7-3; CDR3 DNA: TGTGCCAGCAGCACCGGGCCAAACGGGGGTCAGCCCCAGCATTTT; CDR3 protein: CASSTGPNGGQPQHF
clone size: -; CDR3 length: 15; J gene: TRBJ1-1; D gene: -; V gene: TRBV19; CDR3 DNA: TGTGCCAGTAGTATAGGGACAGCCATTGACACTGAAGCTTTCTTT; CDR3 protein: CASSIGTAIDTEAFF
clone size: few; CDR3 length: 17; J gene: TRBJ1-5; D gene: TRBD1; V gene: TRBV23-1; CDR3 DNA: TGCGCCAGCAGTCTTCGCGGACAGGGGGAGAACAATCAGCCCCAGCATTTT; CDR3 protein: CASSLRGQGENNQPQHF
clone size: few; CDR3 length: 14; J gene: TRBJ2-3; D gene: TRBD1; V gene: TRBV15; CDR3 DNA: TGTGCCACCAGCATCGGGACAGGGTCAGATACGCAGTATTTT; CDR3 protein: CATSIGTGSDTQYF
clone size: many; CDR3 length: 17; J gene: TRBJ1-5; D gene: TRBD1; V gene: TRBV5-6; CDR3 DNA: TGTGCCAGCAGCTTGGCCTCGACAGGGGTCTCCGAAGGGCCCCAGCATTTT; CDR3 protein: CASSLASTGVSEGPQHF
clone size: few; CDR3 length: 20; J gene: TRBJ2-7; D gene: TRBD2; V gene: TRBV7-2; CDR3 DNA: TGTGCCAGCAGCTTAGCGGCTAGCGGGACACTTACAACCCTTTCCTACGAGCAGTACTTC; CDR3 protein: CASSLAASGTLTTLSYEQYF
clone size: -; CDR3 length: 15; J gene: TRBJ1-1; D gene: TRBD1; V gene: TRBV19; CDR3 DNA: TGTGCCAGTAGTCCCGGGACAGGGTTGAACACTGAAGCTTTCTTT; CDR3 protein: CASSPGTGLNTEAFF
clone size: few; CDR3 length: 14; J gene: TRBJ2-7; D gene: TRBD1; V gene: TRBV30; CDR3 DNA: TGTGCCTGGAGTGGCGGGACAGGGGATTTCGAGCAGTACTTC; CDR3 protein: CAWSGGTGDFEQYF
clone size: -; CDR3 length: 15; J gene: TRBJ2-5; D gene: TRBD2; V gene: TRBV10-3; CDR3 DNA: TGTGCCATCAGTGTCGGCGGGGGGCTTGGAGAGACCCAGTACTTC; CDR3 protein: CAISVGGGLGETQYF
clone size: -; CDR3 length: 11; J gene: TRBJ1-1; D gene: -; V gene: TRBV20-1; CDR3 DNA: TGCAGTGCTAGGTTCAGCACTGAAGCTTTCTTT; CDR3 protein: CSARFSTEAFF
clone size: -; CDR3 length: 14; J gene: TRBJ2-7; D gene: -; V gene: TRBV7-9; CDR3 DNA: TGTGCCAGCAGCTTAGGCAGGTTCTCCCACGAGCAGTACTTC; CDR3 protein: CASSLGRFSHEQYF
clone size: few; CDR3 length: 15; J gene: TRBJ2-7; D gene: -; V gene: TRBV19; CDR3 DNA: TGTGCCAGTACCCCTCACACGGGGGTTGCTTACGAGCAGTACTTC; CDR3 protein: CASTPHTGVAYEQYF
clone size: few; CDR3 length: 14; J gene: TRBJ2-5; D gene: -; V gene: TRBV7-9; CDR3 DNA: TGTGCCAGCAGTTCGACTAGAGCGATAGAGACCCAGTACTTC; CDR3 protein: CASSSTRAIETQYF
clone size: -; CDR3 length: 16; J gene: TRBJ2-4; D gene: -; V gene: TRBV18; CDR3 DNA: TGTGCCAGCTCACCACGGGGGCAGAACATAAAAAACATTCAGTACTTC; CDR3 protein: CASSPRGQNIKNIQYF
clone size: few; CDR3 length: 17; J gene: TRBJ2-1; D gene: TRBD2; V gene: TRBV27; CDR3 DNA: TGTGCCAGCAGTTTGCGGACTAGCGGGAGTCGGAACAATGAGCAGTTCTTC; CDR3 protein: CASSLRTSGSRNNEQFF
clone size: -; CDR3 length: 16; J gene: TRBJ2-3; D gene: TRBD1; V gene: TRBV28; CDR3 DNA: TGTGCCAGCAGACCCCCCGGGACAGGGCGCACAGATACGCAGTATTTT; CDR3 protein: CASRPPGTGRTDTQYF
clone size: few; CDR3 length: 15; J gene: TRBJ2-5; D gene: -; V gene: TRBV28; CDR3 DNA: TGTGCCAGCAGTCCAGGACAGACGTACCAAGAGACCCAGTACTTC; CDR3 protein: CASSPGQTYQETQYF
clone size: -; CDR3 length: 13; J gene: TRBJ2-5; D gene: -; V gene: TRBV7-3; CDR3 DNA: TGTGCCAGCATCCCCGACAATCAAGAGACCCAGTACTTC; CDR3 protein: CASIPDNQETQYF
clone size: few; CDR3 length: 14; J gene: TRBJ1-3; D gene: -; V gene: TRBV9; CDR3 DNA: TGTGCCAGCTCCGGCAGGGGAACTGGAAACACCATATATTTT; CDR3 protein: CASSGRGTGNTIYF
clone size: few; CDR3 length: 17; J gene: TRBJ2-3; D gene: TRBD2; V gene: TRBV11-3; CDR3 DNA: TGTGCCAGCAGCTTAGGTTTGGGGGGGTTCTACACAGATACGCAGTATTTT; CDR3 protein: CASSLGLGGFYTDTQYF
clone size: -; CDR3 length: 14; J gene: TRBJ2-7; D gene: -; V gene: TRBV7-8; CDR3 DNA: TGTGCCAGCAGCTTAGGTCAGGGGTTCTACGAGCAGTACTTC; CDR3 protein: CASSLGQGFYEQYF
clone size: -; CDR3 length: 15; J gene: TRBJ1-2; D gene: TRBD1; V gene: TRBV19; CDR3 DNA: TGTGCCAGCAACGGACAGGGAGTTTTAATAGGTGGCTACACCTTC; CDR3 protein: CASNGQGVLIGGYTF
clone size: few; CDR3 length: 15; J gene: TRBJ1-5; D gene: -; V gene: TRBV4-2; CDR3 DNA: TGTGCCAGCAGCCAAGATACAGGTTCTAAGCAGCCCCAGCATTTT; CDR3 protein: CASSQDTGSKQPQHF
clone size: -; CDR3 length: 15; J gene: TRBJ1-2; D gene: -; V gene: TRBV10-3; CDR3 DNA: TGTGCCATCAGTGGGGGGGACTCAAGAAGGACTGGCTACACCTTC; CDR3 protein: CAISGGDSRRTGYTF
clone size: -; CDR3 length: 16; J gene: TRBJ2-2; D gene: TRBD2; V gene: TRBV5-1; CDR3 DNA: TGCGCCAGCAGCTTGAACCTAGCGGGCAACACCGGGGAGCTGTTTTTT; CDR3 protein: CASSLNLAGNTGELFF
clone size: -; CDR3 length: 16; J gene: TRBJ2-2; D gene: TRBD2; V gene: TRBV7-2; CDR3 DNA: TGTGCCAGCAGCACGGTAGCGGGAACGAACACCGGGGAGCTGTTTTTT; CDR3 protein: CASSTVAGTNTGELFF
clone size: -; CDR3 length: 12; J gene: TRBJ1-2; D gene: -; V gene: TRBV29-1; CDR3 DNA: TGCAGCGTTGCATCACAACACTATGGCTACACCTTC; CDR3 protein: CSVASQHYGYTF
clone size: few; CDR3 length: 15; J gene: TRBJ2-1; D gene: -; V gene: TRBV6-1; CDR3 DNA: TGTGCCAGCACTAAACTCACTAGTTCCTACAATGAGCAGTTCTTC; CDR3 protein: CASTKLTSSYNEQFF
clone size: -; CDR3 length: 14; J gene: TRBJ2-7; D gene: TRBD1; V gene: TRBV29-1; CDR3 DNA: TGCAGCGCCCGAGGGGGACAGGGAGCCTACGAGCAGTACTTC; CDR3 protein: CSARGGQGAYEQYF
clone size: -; CDR3 length: 14; J gene: TRBJ2-3; D gene: -; V gene: TRBV7-9; CDR3 DNA: TGTGCCAGCAGGGGGGCAGGGAGCACAGATACGCAGTATTTT; CDR3 protein: CASRGAGSTDTQYF
clone size: medium-sized; CDR3 length: 14; J gene: TRBJ1-1; D gene: TRBD1; V gene: TRBV19; CDR3 DNA: TGTGCCAGTAGTGGGGACAGGGGGAGTACTGAAGCTTTCTTT; CDR3 protein: CASSGDRGSTEAFF
clone size: once; CDR3 length: 17; J gene: TRBJ2-2; D gene: -; V gene: TRBV30; CDR3 DNA: TGTGCCTGTGACACATGGATAGGAGGCGTCGACACCGGGGAGCTGTTTTTT; CDR3 protein: CACDTWIGGVDTGELFF